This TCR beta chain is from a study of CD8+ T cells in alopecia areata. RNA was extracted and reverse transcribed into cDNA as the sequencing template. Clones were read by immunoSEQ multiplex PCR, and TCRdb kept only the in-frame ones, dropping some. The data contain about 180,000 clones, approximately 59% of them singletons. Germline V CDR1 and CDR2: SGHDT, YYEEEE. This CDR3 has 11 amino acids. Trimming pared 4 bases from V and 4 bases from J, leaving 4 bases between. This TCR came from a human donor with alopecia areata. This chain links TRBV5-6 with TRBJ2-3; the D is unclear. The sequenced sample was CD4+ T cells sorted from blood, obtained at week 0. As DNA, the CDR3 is TGTGCCAGCAGCATCGCAGATACGCAGTATTTT. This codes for CASSIADTQYF.